The rows below give T cell receptor beta chains drawn from one sample of a study of beta chain features in type 1 diabetes. This table comes from immunoSEQ multiplex PCR, and its TCRdb copy is limited to in-frame clones, with some not included. Among some 660,000 clones listed, about 14% were seen once. The specimen sequenced was naive CD4+ T cells from blood. The receptor set was obtained from a man in his late teens or twenties with type 1 diabetes. The CDR3 runs from the conserved cysteine through the conserved F or W. D genes are given only for firm matches. Some rows mark clone size as missing; the rest say once, few, many or name a class of expanded clone.

j_gene: TRBJ2-1; d_gene: TRBD2; abundance: few; v_gene: TRBV19; CDR3aa: CASSIDFWGLANANEQFF; CDR3nt: TGTGCCAGTAGTATAGACTTCTGGGGACTAGCGAATGCCAATGAGCAGTTCTTC
j_gene: TRBJ1-6; d_gene: NA; abundance: NA; v_gene: TRBV7-9; CDR3aa: CASSLRGDPSSYNSPLHF; CDR3nt: TGTGCCAGCAGCCTCCGAGGTGATCCAAGCTCCTATAATTCACCCCTCCACTTT
j_gene: TRBJ2-1; d_gene: TRBD1; abundance: few; v_gene: TRBV5-6; CDR3aa: CGWQLGTDNEQFF; CDR3nt: TGTGGGTGGCAGCTTGGGACAGACAATGAGCAGTTCTTC
j_gene: TRBJ2-3; d_gene: NA; abundance: once; v_gene: TRBV6-6; CDR3aa: CASSYRDLTDTQYF; CDR3nt: TGTGCCAGCAGTTACAGGGACCTAACAGATACGCAGTATTTT
j_gene: TRBJ2-7; d_gene: TRBD2; abundance: NA; v_gene: TRBV30; CDR3aa: CAWSVLRTSGISYEQYF; CDR3nt: TGTGCCTGGAGTGTACTTCGGACTAGCGGTATCTCCTACGAGCAGTACTTC
j_gene: TRBJ1-2; d_gene: TRBD1; abundance: once; v_gene: TRBV27; CDR3aa: CASSSRQGGFNYGYTF; CDR3nt: TGTGCCAGCAGCTCCAGACAGGGCGGTTTTAACTATGGCTACACCTTC
j_gene: TRBJ2-1; d_gene: TRBD2; abundance: NA; v_gene: TRBV2; CDR3aa: CASRERTSGTNEQFF; CDR3nt: TGTGCCAGCCGCGAACGGACTAGCGGAACCAATGAGCAGTTCTTC
j_gene: TRBJ2-3; d_gene: TRBD2; abundance: NA; v_gene: TRBV4-3; CDR3aa: CASSQGPSLAGASGDTQYF; CDR3nt: TGCGCCAGCAGCCAAGGACCCTCCTTAGCGGGGGCAAGCGGGGATACGCAGTATTTT
j_gene: TRBJ2-1; d_gene: NA; abundance: NA; v_gene: TRBV13; CDR3aa: CASTPAGTYNEQFF; CDR3nt: TGTGCCAGCACCCCCGCGGGCACATACAATGAGCAGTTCTTC
j_gene: TRBJ2-7; d_gene: TRBD1; abundance: few; v_gene: TRBV7-2; CDR3aa: CASSFQTGQNEQYF; CDR3nt: TGTGCCAGCAGCTTCCAGACAGGGCAGAACGAGCAGTACTTC
j_gene: TRBJ2-3; d_gene: NA; abundance: NA; v_gene: TRBV6-5; CDR3aa: CASSYSVQLSFTQYF; CDR3nt: TGTGCCAGCAGTTACAGTGTCCAGTTATCGTTTACGCAGTATTTT
j_gene: TRBJ2-5; d_gene: NA; abundance: NA; v_gene: TRBV4-3; CDR3aa: CASSQEGGTQYF; CDR3nt: TGCGCCAGCAGCCAAGAAGGTGGGACCCAGTACTTC